This T cell receptor (beta chain) is drawn from a study of ipilimumab plus nivolumab after autologous stem cell transplantation. The wider study: Median doses per patient: roughly five ipilimumab, seven to nine nivolumab. The myeloma cohort included high-risk transplant-naive patients and patients relapsing within 3 years of a first autologous transplant.

Produced via immunoSEQ multiplex PCR; TCRdb's table is partial and in-frame only. The sample lists 4,800 or so clones; less than 80% were seen once. Concerning this clone: Its antigen is unidentified.

Checkpoint therapy with ipilimumab 1 mg/kg began 14 to 28 days after transplant. The CDR3 is 17 residues long. Germline CDR1 SGDLS, CDR2 YYNGEE. V was cut by 3 bases and J by 0 bases, with 16 bases left in between. Study outcomes and limitations: Authors suggest TCR repertoire, Treg phenotype and gut microbiota support further study.

The receptor was derived from a male donor with multiple myeloma. The sequencing used PBMCs, collected in a trial of ipilimumab plus nivolumab as post-transplant consolidation. V and J are TRBV9 and TRBJ1-3; no firm D call. CDR3 amino acids: CASSAPAVGPSGNTIYF. The CDR3 DNA follows: TGTGCCAGCAGCGCCCCCGCGGTTGGGCCCTCTGGAAACACCATATATTTT.